This passage covers 18 T cell receptor beta chains from one sample sequenced in a study of cytomegalovirus exposure and HLA in healthy donors. A multiplex PCR was run with 60 Vbeta primers and 13 Jbeta primers. The assay was immunoSEQ multiplex PCR, and TCRdb's table has in-frame clones only and misses some. The data show about 99,000 clones, 76% seen once. Sequencing was done on a sample of PBMCs. All receptors derive from a young woman in good health and CMV-seropositive.

J is TRBJ2-2 and V is TRBV5-1, with D possibly TRBD1 on 5 matching bases. CDR1 and CDR2 from the germline V gene are SGHRS and YFSETQ. The CDR3 extends over 16 amino acids. The V end was cut by 1 base, the J end by 3 bases, with 13 bases between. This CDR3 reads CASSLIRQRYTGELFF. The DNA of the CDR3 is TGCGCCAGCAGCTTGATAAGACAGAGATACACCGGGGAGCTGTTTTTT.

V is TRBV5-1 and J is TRBJ2-3; D is unresolved. The length of the CDR3 is 15 residues. V was pared by 0 bases and J by 3 bases, with 11 bases between. Germline CDR1 reads SGHRS; CDR2 reads YFSETQ. The CDR3 sequence: CASSLGEVVTDTQYF. The CDR3 DNA reads as TGCGCCAGCAGCTTGGGTGAGGTTGTAACAGATACGCAGTATTTT.

The chain is built from TRBV7-7 and TRBJ2-2; D is ambiguous. Germline V CDR1 and CDR2: SSHAT, FNYEAQ (reference sequence). There are 15 residues in the CDR3. V dropped 2 bases and J dropped 0 bases, with 7 bases sitting between them. CDR3 nucleotide sequence: TGTGCCAGCAGCTTATCACAGACGAACACCGGGGAGCTGTTTTTT. Encoded protein: CASSLSQTNTGELFF.

This clone was picked up one time. The chain is built from TRBV7-9 and TRBJ2-7, with 10 nucleotides matching TRBD2. The CDR3 sequence is 17 residues long. V shed 2 bases and J 3 bases; nucleotides not matched to a gene: 10. Germline V lookup: CDR1 SEHNR, CDR2 FQNEAQ (reference sequence). The CDR3 bases are TGTGCCAGCAGCTTACCCCAAGGTGCTAGCGGGAGCTACGAGCAGTACTTC. Encoded protein: CASSLPQGASGSYEQYF.

This clone was seen once. The chain couples TRBV18 to TRBJ1-6, with D possibly TRBD1 on 6 matching bases. Germline values: CDR1 KGHSH, CDR2 LQKENI. Trimming took off 2 bases at V and 6 bases at J, with 23 bases between the two ends. The CDR3 has 19 residues. The CDR3 region is CASSPSRSQTGSINSPLHF. The CDR3 DNA reads as TGTGCCAGCTCACCATCCCGAAGCCAAACAGGGTCAATTAATTCACCCCTCCACTTT.

The chain employs TRBV5-6 and TRBJ1-5; TRBD1 matches at 8 bases. The CDR3 has 15 amino acids. In germline, CDR1 is SGHDT, CDR2 YYEEEE. V shed 3 bases and J 7 bases; nucleotides not matched to a gene: 9. The CDR3 spells CASSSTGQGEQPQHF. CDR3 nucleotides: TGTGCCAGCAGCTCGACAGGACAGGGAGAACAGCCCCAGCATTTT.

CDR3 amino acids: CATGIAGSGNTIYF. The CDR3 DNA reads TGTGCCACCGGTATAGCCGGCTCTGGAAACACCATATATTTT. This chain uses TRBV10-3 with TRBJ1-3; D remains unclear. Per the germline V gene, CDR1 is ENHRY and CDR2 is SYGVKD. The CDR3 loop spans 14 amino acids. V was cut by 10 bases and J by 0 bases, with 13 bases left in between.

This clone was seen a single time. The chain links TRBV7-8 to TRBJ2-2; 11 positions match TRBD1. Germline values: CDR1 SGHVS, CDR2 FQNEAQ. The ends lost 4 bases at V and 1 base at J; junction bases unmatched: 2. This CDR3 has 16 residues. The CDR3 loop is CASSWGQGGNTGELFF. The DNA of the CDR3 is TGTGCCAGCAGCTGGGGACAGGGGGGGAACACCGGGGAGCTGTTTTTT.

The CDR3 DNA is TGCAGCGTTTCTCCGGGGACAGGGGGCGGCGGCTACACCTTC. Encoded protein: CSVSPGTGGGGYTF. The chain joins TRBV29-1 to TRBJ1-2; TRBD1 agrees at 12 bases. CDR1 is SQVTM and CDR2 is ANQGSEA in the germline V gene. The CDR3 spans 14 residues. With V trimmed by 5 bases and J by 8 bases, 9 bases remained unmatched.

The chain couples TRBV7-2 to TRBJ2-2, with a weak D call TRBD2 (6 bases). CDR3 length: 14 residues. Germline CDR1 and CDR2: SGHTA and FQGNSA. The V end lost 6 bases, the J end lost 5 bases, and 13 bases lay between the germline ends. CDR3 sequence reads: CASRRGPRTGELFF. CDR3 coding DNA: TGTGCCAGCAGGCGGGGTCCGAGAACCGGGGAGCTGTTTTTT.

The chain recombines TRBV7-3 with TRBJ1-2; D is uncertain. The CDR3 contains 11 residues. Trimming removed 4 bases at V and 8 bases at J, with 8 bases between. Germline lookup yields CDR1 SGHTA and CDR2 FQGTGA. CDR3: CASSSGRGYTF. CDR3 sequence (DNA): TGTGCCAGCAGCTCGGGAAGAGGCTACACCTTC. Full variable domain (outside the CDR3, taken from reference TRBV7-3 and TRBJ1-2): GAGVSQTPSNKVTEKGKYVELRCDPISGHTALYWYRQSLGQGPEFLIYFQGTGAADDSGLPNDRFFAVRPEGSVSTLKIQRTERGDSAVYLCASSSGRGYTFGSGTRLTVV.

V and J are TRBV19 and TRBJ2-5; the D gene is possibly TRBD1 (6 bases). Looked up from germline, CDR1 is LNHDA and CDR2 is SQIVND (reference sequence). Trimming removed 6 bases at V and 1 base at J, with 9 bases between. The CDR3 is 13 residues long. The chain's CDR3 is CASRRTVQETQYF. The CDR3 nucleotides read TGTGCCAGTAGAAGGACAGTCCAAGAGACCCAGTACTTC.

This clone has a single count. This sequence joins TRBV25-1 and TRBJ1-4; no clear D. V was clipped by 6 bases and J by 0 bases, with 8 bases between them. There are 14 residues in the CDR3. Germline assignment: CDR1 MGHDK and CDR2 SYGVNS. DNA for the CDR3: TGTGCCAGCAGCCCTTTTACAACTAATGAAAAACTGTTTTTT. It encodes CASSPFTTNEKLFF.

This CDR3 reads CASSLRGTETQYF. CDR3 nucleotides: TGTGCCAGCAGCTTGCGGGGAACGGAGACCCAGTACTTC. V is TRBV5-6 and J is TRBJ2-5, with D possibly TRBD2 on 5 matching bases. The V and J ends lost 1 base and 5 bases respectively, with 9 bases between them. Germline CDR1 reads SGHDT; CDR2 reads YYEEEE. The CDR3 contains 13 residues.

The genes are TRBV30 and TRBJ1-5; D unclear. This CDR3 contains 14 residues. Trimming removed 3 bases at V and 1 base at J, with 10 bases between. The germline gives CDR1 GTSNPN, CDR2 SVGIG (reference sequence). CDR3 nucleotide sequence: TGTGCCTGGAGACCGACGGGGAGCAATCAGCCCCAGCATTTT. This translates into CAWRPTGSNQPQHF.

The V and J genes are TRBV10-3 and TRBJ2-7; D possibly corresponds to TRBD1 (7 bases). The CDR3 spans 13 residues. V lost 10 bases and J 7 bases, leaving 20 bases between the germline ends. Per germline, CDR1 ENHRY and CDR2 SYGVKD. CDR3 DNA sequence: TGTGCCAGGACCTCGGTCCAGGGGGGAGAGCAGTACTTC. Translation gives CARTSVQGGEQYF.

The chain combines TRBV19 with TRBJ2-1; 9 nucleotides agree with TRBD2. The CDR3 loop spans 16 amino acids. CDR1 LNHDA and CDR2 SQIVND come from the germline V gene (reference sequence). J lost 10 bases, V lost 3 bases, and 13 bases had no gene match. CDR3 nucleotides: TGTGCCAGTAGTATTTTGGGCGGGAGGGCCCCGGGAGAGCAGTTCTTC. It is translated as CASSILGGRAPGEQFF.

This rearrangement joins TRBV5-4 to TRBJ1-6; TRBD1 matches at 7 bases. From germline, CDR1 is SGHNT and CDR2 YYREEE (reference sequence). The CDR3 contains 19 residues. V was pared by 5 bases and J by 7 bases, with 21 bases of the junction left unmatched. CDR3 nucleotides: TGTGCCAGCAGTGGAATAATTGGACAGGAGCTTTTGGGGAATTCACCCCTCCACTTT. This sequence encodes CASSGIIGQELLGNSPLHF.